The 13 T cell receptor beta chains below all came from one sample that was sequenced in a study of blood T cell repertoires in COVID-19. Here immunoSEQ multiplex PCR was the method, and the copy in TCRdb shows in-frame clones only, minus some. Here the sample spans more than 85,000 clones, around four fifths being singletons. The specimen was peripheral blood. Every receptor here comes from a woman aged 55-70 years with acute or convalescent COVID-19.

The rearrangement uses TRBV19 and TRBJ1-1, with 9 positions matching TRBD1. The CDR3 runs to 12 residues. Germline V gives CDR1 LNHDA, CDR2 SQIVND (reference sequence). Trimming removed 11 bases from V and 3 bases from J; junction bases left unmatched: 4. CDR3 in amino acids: CAVQGADTEAFF. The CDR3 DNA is TGTGCCGTACAGGGGGCCGACACTGAAGCTTTCTTT.

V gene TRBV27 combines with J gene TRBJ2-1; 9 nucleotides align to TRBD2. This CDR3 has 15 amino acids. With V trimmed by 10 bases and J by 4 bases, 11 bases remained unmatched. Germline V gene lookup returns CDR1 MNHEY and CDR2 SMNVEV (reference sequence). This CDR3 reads CATKGLAGSYNEQFF. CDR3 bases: TGTGCCACCAAGGGGCTAGCGGGAAGTTACAATGAGCAGTTCTTC.

This CDR3 is CASSLGGALSDTQYF. The CDR3 nucleotides are TGTGCCAGCAGCCTTGGGGGGGCTCTTTCAGATACGCAGTATTTT. The chain combines TRBV7-9 with TRBJ2-3, with a possible D match to TRBD2 (7 bases). The V gene's germline CDR1 is SEHNR and CDR2 FQNEAQ (reference sequence). Trimming shortened V by 5 bases and J by 4 bases, and 16 bases separated the two germline ends. This CDR3 has 15 amino acids.

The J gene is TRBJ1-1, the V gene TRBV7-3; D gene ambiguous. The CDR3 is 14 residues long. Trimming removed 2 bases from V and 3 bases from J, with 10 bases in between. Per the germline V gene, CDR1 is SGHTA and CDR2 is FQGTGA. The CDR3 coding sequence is TGTGCCAGCAGCTTAGCACCTAGCGACACTGAAGCTTTCTTT. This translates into CASSLAPSDTEAFF.

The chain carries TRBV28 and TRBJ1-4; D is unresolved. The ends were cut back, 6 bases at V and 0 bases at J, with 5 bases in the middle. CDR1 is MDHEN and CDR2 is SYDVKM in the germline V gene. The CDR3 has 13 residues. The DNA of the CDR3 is TGTGCCAGCAGCGTTGCAACTAATGAAAAACTGTTTTTT. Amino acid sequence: CASSVATNEKLFF.

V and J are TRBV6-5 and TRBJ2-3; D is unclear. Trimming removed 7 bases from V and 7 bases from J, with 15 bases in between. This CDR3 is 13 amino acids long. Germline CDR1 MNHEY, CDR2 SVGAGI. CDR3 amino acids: CASTQILGYTQYF. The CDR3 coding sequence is TGTGCCAGCACGCAAATCCTAGGTTATACGCAGTATTTT.

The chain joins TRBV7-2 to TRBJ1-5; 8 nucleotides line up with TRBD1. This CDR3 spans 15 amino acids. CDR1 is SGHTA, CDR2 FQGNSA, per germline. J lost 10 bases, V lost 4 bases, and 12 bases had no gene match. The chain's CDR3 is CASSSTGQGGRPQHF. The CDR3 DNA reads TGTGCCAGCAGCTCCACCGGACAGGGAGGGAGACCCCAGCATTTT.

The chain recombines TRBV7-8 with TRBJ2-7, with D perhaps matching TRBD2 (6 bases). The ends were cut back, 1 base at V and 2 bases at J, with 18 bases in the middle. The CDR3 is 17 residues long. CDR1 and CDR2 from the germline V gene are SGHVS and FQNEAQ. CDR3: CASSLGRAGRLTYEQYF. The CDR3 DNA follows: TGTGCCAGCAGCTTAGGGCGGGCGGGGCGCCTAACCTACGAGCAGTACTTC. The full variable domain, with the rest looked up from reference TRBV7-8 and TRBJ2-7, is GAGVSQSPRYKVAKRGQDVALRCDPISGHVSLFWYQQALGQGPEFLTYFQNEAQLDKSGLPSDRFFAERPEGSVSTLKIQRTQQEDSAVYLCASSLGRAGRLTYEQYFGPGTRLTVT.

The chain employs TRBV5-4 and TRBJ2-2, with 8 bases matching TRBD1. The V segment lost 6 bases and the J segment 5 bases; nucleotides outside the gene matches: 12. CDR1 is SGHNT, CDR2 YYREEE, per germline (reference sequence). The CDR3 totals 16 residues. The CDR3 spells CASTNNQGARTGELFF. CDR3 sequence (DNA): TGTGCCAGCACCAATAACCAGGGGGCTAGGACCGGGGAGCTGTTTTTT. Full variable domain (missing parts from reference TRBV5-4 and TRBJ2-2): ETGVTQSPTHLIKTRGQQVTLRCSSQSGHNTVSWYQQALGQGPQFIFQYYREEENGRGNFPPRFSGLQFPNYSSELNVNALELDDSALYLCASTNNQGARTGELFFGEGSRLTVL.

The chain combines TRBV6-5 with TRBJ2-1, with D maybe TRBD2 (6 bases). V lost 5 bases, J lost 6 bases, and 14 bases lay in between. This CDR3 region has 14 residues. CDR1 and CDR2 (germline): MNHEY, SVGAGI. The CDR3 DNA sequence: TGTGCCAGCAGTAGGGACTCGTCTGTCAATGAGCAGTTCTTC. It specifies CASSRDSSVNEQFF.

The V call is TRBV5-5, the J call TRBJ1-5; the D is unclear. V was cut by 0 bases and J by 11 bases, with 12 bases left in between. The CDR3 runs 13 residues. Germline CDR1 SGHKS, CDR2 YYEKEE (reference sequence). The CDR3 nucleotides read TGTGCCAGCAGCTTGGGCTCCAATCGGGCCCAGCATTTT. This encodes CASSLGSNRAQHF.

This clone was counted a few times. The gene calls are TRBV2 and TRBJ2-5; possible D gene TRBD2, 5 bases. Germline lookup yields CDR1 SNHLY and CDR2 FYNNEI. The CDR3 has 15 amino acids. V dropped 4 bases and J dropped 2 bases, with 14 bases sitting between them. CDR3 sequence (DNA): TGTGCCAGCAGTGTCGCGGGCCTCTCACAAGAGACCCAGTACTTC. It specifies CASSVAGLSQETQYF.

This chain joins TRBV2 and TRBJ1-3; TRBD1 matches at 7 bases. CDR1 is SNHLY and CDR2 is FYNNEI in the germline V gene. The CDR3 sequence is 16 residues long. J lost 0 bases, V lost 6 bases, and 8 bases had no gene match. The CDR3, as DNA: TGTGCCAGCAGCTACGGACAGGTCAGCTCTGGAAACACCATATATTTT. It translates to CASSYGQVSSGNTIYF.